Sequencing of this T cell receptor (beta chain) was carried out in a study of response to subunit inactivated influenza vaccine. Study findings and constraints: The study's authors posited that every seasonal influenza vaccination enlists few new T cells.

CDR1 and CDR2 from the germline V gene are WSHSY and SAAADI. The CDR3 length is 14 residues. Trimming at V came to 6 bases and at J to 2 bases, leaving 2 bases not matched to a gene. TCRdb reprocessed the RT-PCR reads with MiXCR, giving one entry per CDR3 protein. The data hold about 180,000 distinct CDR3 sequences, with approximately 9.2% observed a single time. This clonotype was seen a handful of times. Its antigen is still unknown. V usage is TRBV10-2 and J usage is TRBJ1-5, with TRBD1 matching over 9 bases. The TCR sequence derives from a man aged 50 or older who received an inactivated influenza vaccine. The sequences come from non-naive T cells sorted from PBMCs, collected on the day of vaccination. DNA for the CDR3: TGCGCCAGCAGACAGGGGGCTGGCAATCAGCCCCAGCATTTT. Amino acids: CASRQGAGNQPQHF.